One sample yielded the 21 T cell receptor beta chains listed below, sequenced in a study of blood T cell repertoires in COVID-19. Profiling relied on immunoSEQ multiplex PCR, and the TCRdb table lists in-frame clones only, not all of them. In the table there are about 160,000 clones, about 81% of which are singletons. The sample consisted of PBMCs or T cells enriched from blood (not recorded which). The receptors come from a man aged 45-60 years who had recovered from COVID-19.

V gene TRBV27 combines with J gene TRBJ2-2, with 7 bases matching TRBD1. This CDR3 is 14 amino acids long. The V gene end was trimmed by 8 bases and the J gene end by 4 bases; junction bases not matched to a gene: 7. The germline V gene encodes CDR1 MNHEY and CDR2 SMNVEV (reference sequence). The CDR3 sequence: CASGNRQGTGELFF. CDR3 nucleotides: TGTGCCAGCGGCAACCGACAGGGCACCGGGGAGCTGTTTTTT.

In DNA form, the CDR3 reads TGTGCCAGCAGCTTAGGGGACAGGGGGCGGGCAGATACGCAGTATTTT. Translating gives CASSLGDRGRADTQYF. The V and J genes are TRBV7-9 and TRBJ2-3; TRBD1 matches 12 bases. CDR3 size: 16 residues. The V gene's germline CDR1 is SEHNR and CDR2 FQNEAQ (reference sequence). V shed 1 base, J shed 4 bases, and the junction held 3 bases outside the gene matches.

The chain carries TRBV18 and TRBJ2-2, with D perhaps TRBD1 (6 bases). Germline V gene data show CDR1 as KGHSH and CDR2 as LQKENI. Trimming took 4 bases from V and 3 from J, leaving 6 bases between them. The CDR3 contains 13 residues. The chain's CDR3 is CASSHRDTGELFF. The CDR3 DNA follows: TGTGCCAGCTCACACAGGGACACCGGGGAGCTGTTTTTT.

This chain uses TRBV7-9 with TRBJ2-7, with TRBD2 matching 11 bases. Per germline, CDR1 SEHNR and CDR2 FQNEAQ (reference sequence). The trim removed 0 bases at V and 0 bases at J, leaving 7 bases unmatched. There are 18 residues in the CDR3. The CDR3 nucleotides are TGTGCCAGCAGCTTAGCCGCTAGCGGGGGGCCGAGCTCCTACGAGCAGTACTTC. It translates to CASSLAASGGPSSYEQYF.

This sequence joins TRBV6-2 or TRBV6-3 and TRBJ2-2; 11 bases are a match to TRBD2. This CDR3 comprises 17 residues. The trim removed 6 bases at V and 3 bases at J, leaving 9 bases unmatched. Germline CDR1 MNHEY, CDR2 SVGEGT. Here the CDR3 DNA reads TGTGCCAGCAGCCCTAGCGGGGGGCCGGGACACACCGGGGAGCTGTTTTTT. Translating it yields CASSPSGGPGHTGELFF.

This chain joins TRBV27 and TRBJ2-7; 8 nucleotides match TRBD2. Germline loops: CDR1 MNHEY, CDR2 SMNVEV (reference sequence). This CDR3 is built from 14 residues. Unmatched junction bases numbered 6, after V lost 6 bases and J lost 2 bases. The CDR3 here is CASRSGTRTYEQYF. The DNA of the CDR3 is TGTGCCAGCAGGAGCGGGACTAGAACCTACGAGCAGTACTTC.

The chain employs TRBV11-3 and TRBJ1-6; D is perhaps TRBD1 (6 bases). The CDR3 runs 14 residues. The germline gives CDR1 SGHNT, CDR2 YENEEA. V lost 5 bases and J 9 bases, leaving 14 bases between the germline ends. In DNA form, the CDR3 reads TGTGCCAGCAGCCGAACAGGGAAGGGTTCACCCCTCCACTTT. This translates into CASSRTGKGSPLHF.

The rearrangement joins TRBV19 to TRBJ1-5, with D maybe TRBD1 (5 bases). Trimming shortened V by 7 bases and J by 2 bases, and 18 bases separated the two germline ends. CDR3 length: 16 amino acids. Germline CDR1 is LNHDA and CDR2 is SQIVND (reference sequence). The CDR3 sequence: CASKGQAGTRNQPQHF. In DNA, the CDR3 is TGTGCCAGTAAAGGGCAGGCGGGGACCCGCAATCAGCCCCAGCATTTT.

The CDR3 reads CASSTGGPGVQYF. The CDR3 bases are TGTGCCAGTAGTACGGGGGGGCCGGGTGTGCAGTACTTC. V is TRBV19 and J is TRBJ2-7, with 8 bases lining up with TRBD2. With 4 bases clipped from V and 9 bases from J, the junction kept 8 bases outside the gene matches. Per germline, CDR1 LNHDA and CDR2 SQIVND (reference sequence). The CDR3 contains 13 residues.

The J gene is TRBJ1-2, the V gene TRBV7-9; D is possibly TRBD1 (6 bases). Germline lookup yields CDR1 SEHNR and CDR2 FQNEAQ (reference sequence). V shed 8 bases and J shed 2 bases, with 12 bases lying between them. The CDR3 extends over 13 amino acids. CDR3 nucleotides: TGTGCCAGCTCCGAACAGGGAAACTATGGCTACACCTTC. It specifies CASSEQGNYGYTF.

The chain links TRBV7-2 to TRBJ2-5; a weak D match, TRBD2 (5 bases). There are 14 residues in the CDR3. In germline, CDR1 is SGHTA, CDR2 FQGNSA. The V end was cut by 1 base, the J end by 4 bases, with 10 bases between. CDR3 bases: TGTGCCAGCAGCTTAGGTAGGAGCGGAGAGACCCAGTACTTC. Translated: CASSLGRSGETQYF.

The J gene is TRBJ1-2, the V gene TRBV24-1; 11 bases agree with TRBD1. V was clipped by 5 bases and J by 5 bases; unmatched bases: 9. The CDR3 has 16 amino acids. From germline, CDR1 is KGHDR and CDR2 SFDVKD. The CDR3: CATSVLTGTGGYGYTF. The CDR3 DNA follows: TGTGCCACCAGTGTCCTGACCGGGACAGGGGGGTATGGCTACACCTTC.

V is TRBV3-1 (or the pseudogene TRBV3-2) and J is TRBJ2-7; tentative D call: TRBD1 (5 bases). Germline V CDR1 and CDR2: LGHDT, YNNKEL (reference sequence). The CDR3 covers 14 residues. Trimming took off 4 bases at V and 2 bases at J, with 12 bases between the two ends. The CDR3 is CASSPGSGPYEQYF. The CDR3 DNA is TGTGCCAGCAGCCCTGGGTCAGGGCCCTACGAGCAGTACTTC.

The CDR3 DNA is TGTGCCAGCAGTGAAGGCCGGGGGGGGGACAATGAGCAGTTCTTC. Translation gives CASSEGRGGDNEQFF. This sequence joins TRBV6-1 and TRBJ2-1; 8 bases line up with TRBD2. This CDR3 contains 15 residues. Germline V lookup: CDR1 MNHNS, CDR2 SASEGT. Losses at the gene ends were 1 base for V and 5 bases for J; bases not matched to a gene: 4.

CDR3 DNA: TGTGCCAGCAGTTACGCTAGCGGGGGAGCCTACGAGCAGTACTTC. Translating it yields CASSYASGGAYEQYF. This chain uses TRBV6-6 with TRBJ2-7; TRBD2 aligns across 10 bases. CDR1 MNHNY and CDR2 SVGAGI come from the germline V gene (reference sequence). This CDR3 spans 15 amino acids. The J segment lost 2 bases and the V segment lost 2 bases, leaving 3 bases of the junction unmatched.

The V and J genes are TRBV7-8 and TRBJ1-2; the match to TRBD1 covers 10 bases. The CDR3 length is 17 residues. Losses at the gene ends were 5 bases for V and 4 bases for J; bases not matched to a gene: 13. Germline values: CDR1 SGHVS, CDR2 FQNEAQ. The CDR3 loop is CASSLLMGGQGTYGYTF. The DNA of the CDR3 is TGTGCCAGCAGCCTCCTTATGGGGGGACAGGGGACCTATGGCTACACCTTC.

The chain carries TRBV5-4 and TRBJ2-5; TRBD2 aligns across 11 bases. The V gene's germline CDR1 is SGHNT and CDR2 YYREEE (reference sequence). The CDR3 has 15 residues. Losses at the gene ends were 6 bases for V and 3 bases for J; bases not matched to a gene: 7. The CDR3 DNA follows: TGTGCCAGCAATAGCGGGGGGGCCCCCGAAGAGACCCAGTACTTC. The encoded protein is CASNSGGAPEETQYF.

CDR3 DNA sequence: TGTGCCAGCAGCCTGGGACAGCCTAATTCACCCCTCCACTTT. It is translated as CASSLGQPNSPLHF. The chain couples TRBV11-2 to TRBJ1-6; 7 bases map to TRBD1. V was clipped by 5 bases and J by 6 bases; unmatched bases: 4. The CDR3 sequence is 14 residues long. The germline gives CDR1 SGHAT, CDR2 FQNNGV.

The rearrangement joins TRBV12-3 or TRBV12-4 to TRBJ2-7; TRBD1 aligns across 9 bases. The CDR3 loop spans 13 amino acids. V gave up 6 bases and J gave up 5 bases; unmatched junction bases: 5. The CDR3, as DNA: TGTGCCAGCAGGGGACAGGGTTACCACGAGCAGTACTTC. This codes for CASRGQGYHEQYF.

The chain joins TRBV2 to TRBJ2-1, with TRBD2 matching 7 bases. The germline gives CDR1 SNHLY, CDR2 FYNNEI. The V gene end was trimmed by 3 bases and the J gene end by 5 bases; junction bases not matched to a gene: 7. CDR3 size: 15 residues. The CDR3 region has the DNA TGTGCCAGCAGTGATTCCCGGCTAGCGGACAATGAGCAGTTCTTC. As protein: CASSDSRLADNEQFF.

This clone was recorded only once. The chain carries TRBV6-5 and TRBJ1-5; tentatively, D is TRBD1 (6 bases). Per germline, CDR1 MNHEY and CDR2 SVGAGI. This CDR3 is built from 15 residues. The V end lost 7 bases, the J end lost 1 base, and 14 bases lay between the germline ends. As DNA, the CDR3 is TGTGCCAGCAACGGACAGACTGGCAGCAATCAGCCCCAGCATTTT. Residues: CASNGQTGSNQPQHF.